The 14 T cell receptor beta chains below all came from one sample that was sequenced in a study of T-cell memory formation after mild COVID-19. TCRdb re-called the 5' RACE reads with MiXCR, one entry per CDR3 protein. The table has approximately 230,000 distinct CDR3 sequences, 16% seen once; the top ten hold approximately 3.6%. Specimen: PBMCs or a T cell subset sorted from them (not recorded which). The receptor set was obtained from a man younger than 35 who had mild COVID-19 (a few samples of this study predate the infection). Cell type and time point are not known.

This chain uses TRBV4-1 with TRBJ1-5; TRBD1 agrees at 8 bases. Germline values: CDR1 MGHRA, CDR2 YSYEKL. This CDR3 is 15 amino acids long. V shed 4 bases and J 5 bases; nucleotides not matched to a gene: 7. CDR3 nucleotides: TGCGCCAGCAGCCCCCCGGACAGGGTTGATCAGCCCCAGCATTTT. Translated: CASSPPDRVDQPQHF.

This clonotype was detected only a few times. V and J are TRBV24-1 and TRBJ1-1; no clear D. Trimming took 2 bases from V and 10 from J, leaving 13 bases between them. This CDR3 contains 13 residues. The V gene's germline CDR1 is KGHDR and CDR2 SFDVKD. The CDR3 here is CATSDSWEDGAFF. CDR3 DNA sequence: TGTGCCACCAGTGATTCGTGGGAGGACGGAGCTTTCTTT.

This clonotype has a handful of counts. The chain employs TRBV7-8 and TRBJ2-3, with 10 bases identical to TRBD1. V lost 3 bases, J lost 5 bases, and 5 bases stayed unmatched. This CDR3 spans 15 amino acids. CDR1 SGHVS and CDR2 FQNEAQ come from the germline V gene. CDR3 protein: CASSFRTGGGDTQYF. The CDR3 DNA reads TGTGCCAGCAGCTTTAGGACAGGGGGAGGAGATACGCAGTATTTT.

The chain couples TRBV6-2 or TRBV6-3 to TRBJ1-5, with D possibly matching TRBD1 (6 bases). V was cut by 7 bases and J by 6 bases, with 16 bases left in between. CDR1 MNHEY and CDR2 SVGEGT come from the germline V gene. There are 14 residues in the CDR3. The CDR3 bases are TGTGCCAGCACGGAGTGGGGGGCGGGTCAGCCCCAGCATTTT. This codes for CASTEWGAGQPQHF.

This chain's CDR3 is CATSDTGKGPTEAFF. CDR3 bases: TGTGCCACCAGTGATACGGGAAAGGGGCCCACTGAAGCTTTCTTT. The chain couples TRBV24-1 to TRBJ1-1; a possible D gene is TRBD1 (5 bases). V was trimmed by 3 bases and J by 4 bases, leaving 14 bases between them. Per germline, CDR1 KGHDR and CDR2 SFDVKD. The CDR3 runs 15 residues.

V is TRBV5-1 and J is TRBJ1-6, with 8 bases aligning to TRBD1. The V gene end was trimmed by 5 bases and the J gene end by 5 bases; junction bases not matched to a gene: 9. This CDR3 contains 16 residues. Germline CDR1 SGHRS, CDR2 YFSETQ. The CDR3 DNA follows: TGCGCCAGCAGATATCTGGAACAGGGGGATAATTCACCCCTCCACTTT. Protein: CASRYLEQGDNSPLHF.

This clonotype was counted between two and nine times. The CDR3 loop reads CASSTGQGRNEQFF. CDR3 nucleotide sequence: TGTGCCAGCAGCACGGGACAGGGGAGGAATGAGCAGTTCTTC. The genes are TRBV7-3 and TRBJ2-1, with 10 bases lining up with TRBD1. Trimming at V came to 5 bases and at J to 7 bases, leaving 5 bases not matched to a gene. Germline V CDR1 and CDR2: SGHTA, FQGTGA. CDR3 size: 14 residues.

This clonotype was seen repeatedly, ten times or more. CDR3 DNA sequence: TGCGCCAGCAGCCAAGTGGCTAGCGGGTCCTTCACAGATACGCAGTATTTT. Amino acid sequence: CASSQVASGSFTDTQYF. V is TRBV4-3 and J is TRBJ2-3; 8 bases align to TRBD2. The germline V gene has CDR1 LGHNA and CDR2 YSLEER. Trimming cost V 1 base and J 2 bases; bases outside gene matches: 8. CDR3 size: 17 residues.

This clonotype was observed a handful of times. V gene TRBV6-1 combines with J gene TRBJ1-1, with TRBD1 matching 10 bases. This CDR3 spans 13 amino acids. Per the germline V gene, CDR1 is MNHNS and CDR2 is SASEGT. V shed 8 bases, J shed 8 bases, and the junction held 8 bases outside the gene matches. The CDR3 loop is CASGGQGGTEAFF. As DNA, the CDR3 is TGTGCCAGCGGCGGACAGGGGGGAACAGAAGCTTTCTTT.

The chain is built from TRBV3-1 and TRBJ1-2; maybe TRBD1 (6 bases). Trimming took 4 bases from V and 6 from J, leaving 12 bases between them. The CDR3 extends over 13 amino acids. The germline V gene encodes CDR1 LGHDT and CDR2 YNNKEL (reference sequence). The CDR3 loop is CASSLWHRDGYTF. The CDR3 region has the DNA TGTGCCAGCAGCCTCTGGCACAGGGATGGCTACACCTTC.

This clonotype was seen a handful of times. The chain combines TRBV7-2 with TRBJ1-4; no clear D. This CDR3 region has 13 residues. The germline CDR1 and CDR2 sequences are SGHTA and FQGNSA. Trimming pared 1 base from V and 10 bases from J, leaving 10 bases between. CDR3 loop: CASSLGVIGKLFF. CDR3 bases: TGTGCCAGCAGCTTAGGGGTAATTGGAAAACTGTTTTTT.

Concerning this clonotype: One end of the junction is discordant with germline, which a read error may explain. V usage is TRBV5-6 and J usage is TRBJ2-7; possibly TRBD1 for D (6 bases). CDR1 is SGHDT and CDR2 is YYEEEE in the germline V gene. CDR3 size: 12 residues. CDR3 DNA sequence: TGTGCCAGCAGCTTGAACGGGGCAGGGGTAATTTTC. As protein: CASSLNGAGVIF.

This clonotype showed up just a few times. The chain links TRBV7-3 to TRBJ2-1; weak D call: TRBD1 (6 bases). The CDR3 is 11 amino acids. The V end lost 4 bases, the J end lost 15 bases, and 13 bases lay between the germline ends. Germline lookup yields CDR1 SGHTA and CDR2 FQGTGA. CDR3 bases: TGTGCCAGCAGCTCAGGACAGTCTATGTTCTTC. Its translation is CASSSGQSMFF.

CDR3 in DNA: TGCGCCAGCAGCCAGCAACAGGGCTACGAGCAGTACGTC. Amino acids: CASSQQQGYEQYV. The chain combines TRBV4-3 with TRBJ2-7, with D tentatively TRBD1 (6 bases). The V and J ends lost 3 bases and 3 bases respectively, with 9 bases between them. This CDR3 has 13 residues. Germline-derived CDR1 and CDR2 are LGHNA and YSLEER.